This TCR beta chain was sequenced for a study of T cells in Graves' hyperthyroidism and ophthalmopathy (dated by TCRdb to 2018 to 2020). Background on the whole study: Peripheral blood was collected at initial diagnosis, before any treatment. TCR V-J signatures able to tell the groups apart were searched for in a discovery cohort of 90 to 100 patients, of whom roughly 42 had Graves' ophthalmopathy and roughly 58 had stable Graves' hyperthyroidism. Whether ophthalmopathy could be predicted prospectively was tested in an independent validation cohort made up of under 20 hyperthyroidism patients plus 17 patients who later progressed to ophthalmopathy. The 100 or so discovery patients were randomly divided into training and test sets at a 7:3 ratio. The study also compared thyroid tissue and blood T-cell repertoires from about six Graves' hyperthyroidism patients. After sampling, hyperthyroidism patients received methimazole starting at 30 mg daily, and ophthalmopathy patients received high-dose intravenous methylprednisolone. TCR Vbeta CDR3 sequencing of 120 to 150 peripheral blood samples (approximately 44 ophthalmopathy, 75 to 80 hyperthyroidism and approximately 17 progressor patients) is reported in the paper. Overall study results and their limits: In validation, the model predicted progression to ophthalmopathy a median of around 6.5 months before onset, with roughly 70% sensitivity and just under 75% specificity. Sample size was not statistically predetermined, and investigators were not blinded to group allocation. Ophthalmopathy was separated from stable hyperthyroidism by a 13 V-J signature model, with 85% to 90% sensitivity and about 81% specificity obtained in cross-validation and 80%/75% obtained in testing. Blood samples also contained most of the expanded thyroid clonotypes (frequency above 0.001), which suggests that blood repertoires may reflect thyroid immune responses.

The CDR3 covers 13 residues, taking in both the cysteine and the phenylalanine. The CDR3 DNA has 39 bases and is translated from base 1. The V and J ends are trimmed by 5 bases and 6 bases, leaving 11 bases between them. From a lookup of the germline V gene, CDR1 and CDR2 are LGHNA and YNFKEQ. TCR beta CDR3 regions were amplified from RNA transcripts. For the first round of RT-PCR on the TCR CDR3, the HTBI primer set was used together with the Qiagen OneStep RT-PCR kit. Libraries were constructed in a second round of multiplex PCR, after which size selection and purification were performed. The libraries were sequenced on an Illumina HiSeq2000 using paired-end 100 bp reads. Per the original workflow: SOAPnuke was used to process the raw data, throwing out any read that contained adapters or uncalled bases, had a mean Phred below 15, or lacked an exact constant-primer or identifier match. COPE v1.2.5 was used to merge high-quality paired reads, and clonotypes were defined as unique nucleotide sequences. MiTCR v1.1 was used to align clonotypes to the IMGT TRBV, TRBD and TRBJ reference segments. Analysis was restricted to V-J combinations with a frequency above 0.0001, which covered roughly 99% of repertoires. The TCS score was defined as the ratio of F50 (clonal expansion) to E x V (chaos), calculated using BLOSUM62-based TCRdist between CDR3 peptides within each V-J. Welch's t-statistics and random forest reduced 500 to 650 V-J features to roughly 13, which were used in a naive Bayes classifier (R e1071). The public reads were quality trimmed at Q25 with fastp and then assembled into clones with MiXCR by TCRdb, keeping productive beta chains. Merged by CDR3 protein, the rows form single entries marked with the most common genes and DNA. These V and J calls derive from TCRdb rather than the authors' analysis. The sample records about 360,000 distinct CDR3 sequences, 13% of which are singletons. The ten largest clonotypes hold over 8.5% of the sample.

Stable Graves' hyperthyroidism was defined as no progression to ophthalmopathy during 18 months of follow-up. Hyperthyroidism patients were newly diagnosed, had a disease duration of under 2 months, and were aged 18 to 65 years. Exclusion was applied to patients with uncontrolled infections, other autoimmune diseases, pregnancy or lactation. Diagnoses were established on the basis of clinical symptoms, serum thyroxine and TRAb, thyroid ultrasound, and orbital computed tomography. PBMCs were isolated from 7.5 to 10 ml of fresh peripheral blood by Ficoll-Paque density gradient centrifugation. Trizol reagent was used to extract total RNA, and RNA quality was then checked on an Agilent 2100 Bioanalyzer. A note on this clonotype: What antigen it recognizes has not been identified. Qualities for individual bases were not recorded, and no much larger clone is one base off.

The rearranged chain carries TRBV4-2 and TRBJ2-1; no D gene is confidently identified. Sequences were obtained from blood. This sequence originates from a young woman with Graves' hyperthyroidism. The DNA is TGTGCCAGCAGCGCTTGGGTCTCCAATGAGCAGTTCTTC. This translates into CASSAWVSNEQFF.